Presented here are 9 T cell receptor beta chains from one specimen sequenced in a study of cytomegalovirus exposure and HLA in healthy donors. It was with 60 Vbeta and 13 Jbeta primers that the PCR ran. Some clones are missing from TCRdb's copy, which holds only in-frame ones; the method was immunoSEQ multiplex PCR. The data show roughly 200,000 clones, roughly 89% seen once. Input material: PBMCs. All receptors come from a young woman in good health and CMV-seronegative.

The chain couples TRBV7-9 to TRBJ1-2, with D possibly being TRBD1 (5 bases). V gave up 3 bases and J gave up 3 bases, with 8 bases separating them. The germline gives CDR1 SEHNR, CDR2 FQNEAQ (reference sequence). This CDR3 region has 13 residues. The CDR3 is CASSFRGDYGYTF. CDR3 DNA: TGTGCCAGCAGCTTTAGGGGCGACTATGGCTACACCTTC.

This CDR3 reads CAIGTGVGQPQHF. The CDR3 DNA sequence: TGTGCCATCGGGACGGGGGTCGGTCAGCCCCAGCATTTT. The chain joins TRBV10-3 to TRBJ1-5; a weak D match, TRBD1 (5 bases). The CDR3 consists of 13 residues. V was pared by 8 bases and J by 6 bases, with 14 bases between. Per the germline V gene, CDR1 is ENHRY and CDR2 is SYGVKD.

The chain uses TRBV19 and TRBJ1-2; D may be TRBD1 (5 bases). Germline CDR1 reads LNHDA; CDR2 reads SQIVND (reference sequence). The CDR3 runs to 12 residues. Trimming stripped 7 bases from V and 8 bases from J, with 14 bases between. CDR3 in DNA: TGTGCCAGTACCCAGGGATACGGAGGCTACACCTTC. Translating it yields CASTQGYGGYTF.

The chain joins TRBV7-2 to TRBJ2-7; D is possibly TRBD1 (6 bases). The CDR3 covers 16 residues. Germline CDR1 SGHTA, CDR2 FQGNSA. V was shortened by 0 bases and J by 0 bases, with 12 bases between the two germline ends. CDR3 coding DNA: TGTGCCAGCAGCTTAGCGGGGACACCATCCTCCTACGAGCAGTACTTC. Its translation: CASSLAGTPSSYEQYF.

The chain uses TRBV25-1 and TRBJ2-4, with D tentatively TRBD2 (5 bases). Germline V gene lookup returns CDR1 MGHDK and CDR2 SYGVNS. The CDR3 is 13 amino acids. Trimming pared 2 bases from V and 6 bases from J, leaving 8 bases between. This CDR3 is CASSELGRNIQYF. The CDR3 DNA is TGTGCCAGCAGTGAACTTGGGAGAAACATTCAGTACTTC.

This chain uses TRBV28 with TRBJ1-5; no clear D gene. There are 12 residues in the CDR3. Trimming took off 3 bases at V and 8 bases at J, with 8 bases between the two ends. Germline CDR1 and CDR2: MDHEN and SYDVKM. CDR3 amino acids: CASSFRVKPQHF. CDR3 bases: TGTGCCAGCAGTTTTCGAGTTAAGCCCCAGCATTTT.

The J gene is TRBJ2-1, the V gene TRBV11-2; TRBD2 matches at 11 bases. The CDR3 runs to 15 residues. V lost 2 bases and J lost 7; bases outside the gene matches: 4. CDR1 and CDR2 (germline): SGHAT, FQNNGV. This CDR3 is CASSLQIAGGNEQFF. The DNA of the CDR3 is TGTGCCAGCAGCTTACAAATAGCGGGAGGGAATGAGCAGTTCTTC.

V and J are TRBV11-2 and TRBJ2-7; 10 bases fit TRBD1. Trimming at V came to 6 bases and at J to 5 bases, leaving 7 bases not matched to a gene. The CDR3 consists of 14 residues. Germline CDR1 and CDR2: SGHAT and FQNNGV. The CDR3 sequence: CASRQPGQGNEQYF. The CDR3 region has the DNA TGTGCCAGCAGACAGCCGGGACAGGGGAACGAGCAGTACTTC.

This chain uses TRBV9 with TRBJ1-3; TRBD1 aligns across 9 bases. CDR1 and CDR2 from the germline V gene are SGDLS and YYNGEE. V gave up 4 bases and J gave up 0 bases; unmatched junction bases: 11. The CDR3 loop spans 18 amino acids. The CDR3 protein is CASSPYPGQGISGNTIYF. The CDR3 DNA sequence: TGTGCCAGCAGCCCTTATCCGGGACAGGGAATCTCTGGAAACACCATATATTTT.